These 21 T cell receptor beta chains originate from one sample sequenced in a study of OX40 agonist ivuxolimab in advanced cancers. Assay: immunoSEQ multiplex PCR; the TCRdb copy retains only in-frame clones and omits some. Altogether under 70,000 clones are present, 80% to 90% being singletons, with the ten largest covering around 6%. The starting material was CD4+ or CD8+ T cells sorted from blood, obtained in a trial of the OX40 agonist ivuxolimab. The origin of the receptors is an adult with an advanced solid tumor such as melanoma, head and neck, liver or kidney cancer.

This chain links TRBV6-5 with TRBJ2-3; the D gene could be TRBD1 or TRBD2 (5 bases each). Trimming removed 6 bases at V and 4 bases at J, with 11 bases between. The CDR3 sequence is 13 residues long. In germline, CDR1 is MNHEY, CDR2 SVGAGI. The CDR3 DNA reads TGTGCCAGCAGCATCGGGACCGCAGATACGCAGTATTTT. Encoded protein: CASSIGTADTQYF.

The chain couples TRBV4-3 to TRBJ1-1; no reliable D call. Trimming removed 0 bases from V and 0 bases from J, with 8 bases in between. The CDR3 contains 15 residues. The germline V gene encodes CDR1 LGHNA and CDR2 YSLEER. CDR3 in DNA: TGCGCCAGCAGCCAAGATGTGGTCATGAACACTGAAGCTTTCTTT. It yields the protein CASSQDVVMNTEAFF.

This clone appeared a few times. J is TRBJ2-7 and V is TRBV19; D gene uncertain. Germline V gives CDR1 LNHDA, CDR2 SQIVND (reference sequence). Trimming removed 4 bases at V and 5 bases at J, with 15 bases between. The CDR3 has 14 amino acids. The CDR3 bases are TGTGCCAGTAGTACCTACTACACGTCCCACGAGCAGTACTTC. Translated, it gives CASSTYYTSHEQYF.

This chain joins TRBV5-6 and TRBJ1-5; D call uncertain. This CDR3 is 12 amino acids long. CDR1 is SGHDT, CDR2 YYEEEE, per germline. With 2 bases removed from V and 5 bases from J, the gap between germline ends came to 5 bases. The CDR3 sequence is CASSLGYQPQHF. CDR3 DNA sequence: TGTGCCAGCAGCTTAGGTTATCAGCCCCAGCATTTT.

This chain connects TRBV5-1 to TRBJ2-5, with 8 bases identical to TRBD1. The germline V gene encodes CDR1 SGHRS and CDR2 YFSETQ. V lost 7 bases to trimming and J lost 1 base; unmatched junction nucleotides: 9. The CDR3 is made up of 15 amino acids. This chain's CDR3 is CASGITGGFQETQYF. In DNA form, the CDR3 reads TGCGCCAGCGGAATTACAGGGGGGTTCCAAGAGACCCAGTACTTC.

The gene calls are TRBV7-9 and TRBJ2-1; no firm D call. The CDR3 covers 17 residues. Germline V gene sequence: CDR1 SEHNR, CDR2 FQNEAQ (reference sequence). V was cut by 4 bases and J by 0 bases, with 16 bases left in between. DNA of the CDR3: TGTGCCAGCAGCTCAAAATTAAGAGGTTCCTCCTACAATGAGCAGTTCTTC. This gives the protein CASSSKLRGSSYNEQFF.

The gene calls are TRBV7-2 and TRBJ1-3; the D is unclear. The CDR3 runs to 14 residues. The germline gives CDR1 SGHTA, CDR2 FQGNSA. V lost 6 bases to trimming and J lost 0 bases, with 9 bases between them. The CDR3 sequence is CASSSPGSGNTIYF. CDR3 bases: TGTGCCAGCAGTTCTCCAGGCTCTGGAAACACCATATATTTT.

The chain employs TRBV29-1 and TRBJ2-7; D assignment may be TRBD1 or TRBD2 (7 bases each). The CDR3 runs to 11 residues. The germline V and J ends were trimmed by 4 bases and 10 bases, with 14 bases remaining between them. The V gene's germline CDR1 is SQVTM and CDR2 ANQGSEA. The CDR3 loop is CSVGEGQIQYF. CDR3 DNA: TGCAGCGTTGGGGAGGGACAGATTCAGTACTTC.

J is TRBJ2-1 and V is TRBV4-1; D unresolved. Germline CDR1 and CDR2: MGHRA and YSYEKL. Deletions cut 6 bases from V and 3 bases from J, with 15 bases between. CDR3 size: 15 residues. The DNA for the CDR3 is TGCGCCAGCAGTCCGACGCCTGGGAACTACAATGAGCAGTTCTTC. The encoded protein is CASSPTPGNYNEQFF.

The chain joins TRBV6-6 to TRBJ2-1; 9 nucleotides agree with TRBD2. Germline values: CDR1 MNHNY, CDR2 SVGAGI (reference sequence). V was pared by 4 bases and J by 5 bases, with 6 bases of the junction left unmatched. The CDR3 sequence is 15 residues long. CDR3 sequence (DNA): TGTGCCAGCAGTTTCAGCGGGGGGAGGAACAATGAGCAGTTCTTC. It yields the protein CASSFSGGRNNEQFF.

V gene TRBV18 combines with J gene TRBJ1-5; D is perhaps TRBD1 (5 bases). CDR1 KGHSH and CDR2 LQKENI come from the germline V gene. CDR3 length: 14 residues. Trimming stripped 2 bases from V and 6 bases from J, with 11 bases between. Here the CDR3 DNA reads TGTGCCAGCTCACCAATATCAGGGATTCAGCCCCAGCATTTT. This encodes CASSPISGIQPQHF. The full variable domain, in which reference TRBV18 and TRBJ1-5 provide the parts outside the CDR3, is NAGVMQNPRHLVRRRGQEARLRCSPMKGHSHVYWYRQLPEEGLKFMVYLQKENIIDESGMPKERFSAEFPKEGPSILRIQQVVRGDSAAYFCASSPISGIQPQHFGDGTRLSIL.

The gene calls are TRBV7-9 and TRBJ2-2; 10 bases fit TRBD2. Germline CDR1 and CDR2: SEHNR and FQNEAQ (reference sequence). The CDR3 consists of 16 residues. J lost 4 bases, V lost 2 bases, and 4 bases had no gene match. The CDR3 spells CASSLLAGEVTGELFF. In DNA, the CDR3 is TGTGCCAGCAGCTTACTAGCGGGAGAGGTCACCGGGGAGCTGTTTTTT.

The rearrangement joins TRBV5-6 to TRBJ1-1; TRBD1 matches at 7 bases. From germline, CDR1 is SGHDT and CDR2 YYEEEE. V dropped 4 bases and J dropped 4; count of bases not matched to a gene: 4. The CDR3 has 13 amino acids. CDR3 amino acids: CASSATGITEAFF. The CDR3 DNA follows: TGTGCCAGCAGCGCGACAGGGATCACTGAAGCTTTCTTT.

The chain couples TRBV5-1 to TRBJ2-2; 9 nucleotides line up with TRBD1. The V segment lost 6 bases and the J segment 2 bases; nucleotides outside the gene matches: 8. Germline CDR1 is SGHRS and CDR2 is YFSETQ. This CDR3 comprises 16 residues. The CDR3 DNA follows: TGCGCCAGCAACCCTTTGGACAGGGGCAACACCGGGGAGCTGTTTTTT. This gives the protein CASNPLDRGNTGELFF.

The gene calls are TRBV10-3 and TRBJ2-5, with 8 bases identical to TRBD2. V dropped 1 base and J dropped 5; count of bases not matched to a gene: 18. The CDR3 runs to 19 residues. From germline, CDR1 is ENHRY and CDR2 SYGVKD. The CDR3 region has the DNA TGTGCCATCAGTGAGTTCCCCGAGACTAGCGATGGGTTCGGGGAGACCCAGTACTTC. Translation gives CAISEFPETSDGFGETQYF.

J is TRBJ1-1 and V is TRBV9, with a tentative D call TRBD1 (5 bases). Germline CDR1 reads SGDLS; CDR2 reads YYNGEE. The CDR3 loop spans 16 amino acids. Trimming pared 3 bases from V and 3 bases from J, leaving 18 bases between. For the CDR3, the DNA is TGTGCCAGCAGCGCGGGGGGAGAGCCTTCTTACACTGAAGCTTTCTTT. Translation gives CASSAGGEPSYTEAFF.

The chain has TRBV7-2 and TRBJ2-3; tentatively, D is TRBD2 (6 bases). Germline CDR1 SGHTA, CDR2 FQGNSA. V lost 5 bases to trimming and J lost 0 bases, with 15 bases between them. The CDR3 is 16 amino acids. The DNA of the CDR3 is TGTGCCAGCAGCCTCGGGGTAGGGACTAGCACAGATACGCAGTATTTT. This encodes CASSLGVGTSTDTQYF.

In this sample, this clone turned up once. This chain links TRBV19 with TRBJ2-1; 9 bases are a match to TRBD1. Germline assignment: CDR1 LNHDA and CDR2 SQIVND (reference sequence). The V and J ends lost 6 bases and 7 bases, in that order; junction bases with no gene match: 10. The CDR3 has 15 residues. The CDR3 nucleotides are TGTGCCAGTAGCTCTTTCTGGACAGGGGTGAATGAGCAGTTCTTC. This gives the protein CASSSFWTGVNEQFF.

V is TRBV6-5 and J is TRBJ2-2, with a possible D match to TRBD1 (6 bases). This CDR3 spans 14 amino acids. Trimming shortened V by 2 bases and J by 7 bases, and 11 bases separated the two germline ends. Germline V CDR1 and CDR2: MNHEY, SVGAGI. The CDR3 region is CASSYAGEIGELFF. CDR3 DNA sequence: TGTGCCAGCAGTTACGCAGGGGAAATCGGGGAGCTGTTTTTT.

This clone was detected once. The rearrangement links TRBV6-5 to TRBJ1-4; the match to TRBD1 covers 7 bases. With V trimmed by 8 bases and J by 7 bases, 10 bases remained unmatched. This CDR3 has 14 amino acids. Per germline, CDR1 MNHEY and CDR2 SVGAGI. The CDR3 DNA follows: TGTGCCAGCGGATGGCAGGGGGGAGGTGAAAAACTGTTTTTT. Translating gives CASGWQGGGEKLFF.

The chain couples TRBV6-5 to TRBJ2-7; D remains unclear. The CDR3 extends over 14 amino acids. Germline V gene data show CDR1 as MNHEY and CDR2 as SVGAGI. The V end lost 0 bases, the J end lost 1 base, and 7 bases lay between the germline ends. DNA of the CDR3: TGTGCCAGCAGTTACTCGCGCGGATCCTACGAGCAGTACTTC. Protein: CASSYSRGSYEQYF.